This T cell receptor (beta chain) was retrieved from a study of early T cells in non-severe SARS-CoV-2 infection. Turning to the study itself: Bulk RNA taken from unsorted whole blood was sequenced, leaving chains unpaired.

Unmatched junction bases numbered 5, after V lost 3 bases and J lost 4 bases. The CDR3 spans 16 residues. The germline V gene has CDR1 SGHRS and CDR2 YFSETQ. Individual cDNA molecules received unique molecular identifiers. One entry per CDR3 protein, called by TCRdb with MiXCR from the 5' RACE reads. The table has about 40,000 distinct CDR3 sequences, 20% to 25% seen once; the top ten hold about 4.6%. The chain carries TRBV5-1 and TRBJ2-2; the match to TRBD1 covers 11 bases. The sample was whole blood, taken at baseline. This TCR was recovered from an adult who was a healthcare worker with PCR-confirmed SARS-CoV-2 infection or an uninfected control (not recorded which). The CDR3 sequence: CASSWDRGSITGELFF. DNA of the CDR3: TGCGCCAGCAGCTGGGACAGGGGGAGTATCACCGGGGAGCTGTTTTTT.